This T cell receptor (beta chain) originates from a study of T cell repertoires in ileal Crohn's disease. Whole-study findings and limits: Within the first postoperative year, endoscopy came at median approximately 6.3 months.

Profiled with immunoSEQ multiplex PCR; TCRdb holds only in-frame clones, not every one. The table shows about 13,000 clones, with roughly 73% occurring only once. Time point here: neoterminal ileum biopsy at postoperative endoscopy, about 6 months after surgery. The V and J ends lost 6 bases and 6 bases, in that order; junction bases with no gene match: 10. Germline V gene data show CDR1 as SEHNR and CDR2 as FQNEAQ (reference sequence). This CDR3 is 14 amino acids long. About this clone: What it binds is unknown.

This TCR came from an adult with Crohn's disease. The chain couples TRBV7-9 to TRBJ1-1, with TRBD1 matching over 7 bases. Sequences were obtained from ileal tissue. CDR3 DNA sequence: TGTGCCAGCAGTCCCCCTCGTGGACAGGCTGAAGCTTTCTTT. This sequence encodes CASSPPRGQAEAFF.